This T cell receptor beta chain derives from a study of blood T cell repertoires in COVID-19 (dated by TCRdb to 2020 to 2021). With respect to the entire study: Samples from collaborators originated in the United States, Italy and Spain and spanned both the acute and convalescent phases of COVID-19. The repertoires were made available in a free public database intended to serve as a resource for research on the immune response to SARS-CoV-2. The dataset comprised deeply sampled blood TCRbeta repertoires from subjects exposed to, actively infected with, or recovered from COVID-19. The material from the prospective study consisted of cDNA or gDNA derived from T cells, B-cell-depleted T cells, or PBMCs. Sample metadata almost always included a de-identified subject ID, COVID-19 status, age in years and sex. Where available, HLA class I and class II types were taken from metadata supplied by the sample provider and were not determined by assay-based typing. The samples were drawn from the first 160 participants of the ongoing ImmuneRACE study and from 1,254 subjects provided by 6 global collaborators. The paper as a whole reports these results and caveats: How much clinical and demographic metadata was included differed by source and by participant, and the metadata was provided uncurated.

Each collaborating institution followed its own protocols to collect whole blood in K2EDTA tubes. For TCRbeta analysis, collaborators shipped samples in one of three forms: frozen whole blood, isolated PBMCs, or DNA extracted from either of those sample types. TCRbeta CDR3 regions were amplified from genomic DNA using the immunoSEQ Assay, a bias-controlled multiplex PCR. Under the source paper's analysis protocol: Within the assay, amplification of reference gene primers was used to estimate how many nucleated cells each sample contained. Sequence reads were collapsed and filtered to measure the absolute abundance of every unique TCRbeta CDR3 rearrangement. Productive Simpson clonality was computed per sample as the square root of Simpson's diversity index over productive rearrangements. Held by TCRdb, this immuneACCESS table contains in-frame sequences only and omits some clones. Under half of the omission traces to an unresolved V gene where checked; the cause of the rest is unknown. V and J calls and clone size are copied from that table; D and trimming were computed from the DNA. The sample table holds under 200,000 clones, of which about nine tenths were seen once. Around 2.1% of the sample lies in the top ten.

The CDR3 holds 15 amino acids from the cysteine to the phenylalanine. Only the CDR3 DNA stays, 45 bases, in frame from base 1. CDR1 and CDR2, looked up from the germline V gene, are SGHRS and YFSETQ. Ends trimmed: V by 4 bases, J by 5 bases; bases unmatched to a gene: 7. Of note for this clone: What antigen it recognizes has not been identified. Base qualities are missing; no much larger clone stands one base away.

The chain is made from TRBV5-1 and TRBJ2-1, and TRBD1 aligns with 9 junction nucleotides. The specimen was peripheral blood. The TCR was taken from a man aged 18 to 29 with acute or convalescent COVID-19. Here the CDR3 is given as CASSPRQGGNNEQFF. Here is the DNA: TGCGCCAGCAGCCCTCGACAGGGGGGGAACAATGAGCAGTTCTTC.